This T cell receptor beta chain came from a study of tumor T cells in aggressive B-cell lymphoma. Method: immunoSEQ multiplex PCR; TCRdb's copy keeps in-frame clones and lacks some. The profile shows 6,600 or so clones, roughly 86% of them singletons. The CDR3 spans 14 residues. Germline V CDR1 and CDR2: SGHTA, FQGNSA. The V end lost 5 bases, the J end lost 3 bases, and 13 bases lay between the germline ends. This TCR derives from an adult with diffuse large B cell lymphoma. Some clones in this sample may be carry-over from other donors' samples. The genes are TRBV7-2 and TRBJ1-2, with D possibly TRBD1 on 6 matching bases. The sequenced sample was tumor tissue. The CDR3 spells CASSPTRTDYGYTF. Here the CDR3 DNA reads TGTGCCAGCAGCCCAACCAGGACAGACTATGGCTACACCTTC. Filled out from reference TRBV7-2 and TRBJ1-2, the complete variable domain reads GAGVSQSPSNKVTEKGKDVELRCDPISGHTALYWYRQSLGQGLEFLIYFQGNSAPDKSGLPSDRFSAERTGGSVSTLTIQRTQQEDSAVYLCASSPTRTDYGYTFGSGTRLTVV.